These 27 T cell receptor beta chains were all obtained from the same sample, sequenced in a study of CD8 T cells in Susac syndrome. An input of roughly 0.45 to 1 ug of RNA was subjected to reverse transcription using random hexamers. TCRdb called the immunoSEQ multiplex PCR reads again in MiXCR, with one record for every CDR3 protein. Found here are about 150,000 distinct CDR3 sequences, 94% of them singletons; the top ten hold roughly 0.19%. Sequenced sample: CD8+ T cells from PBMCs. Receptors originate from a human donor with multiple sclerosis.

The chain has TRBV29-1 and TRBJ2-1; TRBD2 might be the D (5 bases). Per the germline V gene, CDR1 is SQVTM and CDR2 is ANQGSEA. The length of the CDR3 is 13 residues. V lost 4 bases and J 6 bases, leaving 13 bases between the germline ends. CDR3 region: CSVGGGSSNEQFF. The DNA for the CDR3 is TGCAGCGTTGGTGGCGGGTCGAGCAATGAGCAGTTCTTC.

This chain joins TRBV6-6 and TRBJ1-5; D is uncertain. The germline V gene encodes CDR1 MNHNY and CDR2 SVGAGI (reference sequence). The CDR3 length is 16 residues. Trimming left V 0 bases short and J 3 bases short, with 12 bases between. Here the CDR3 reads CASSYSEFLANQPQHF. CDR3 bases: TGTGCCAGCAGTTACTCCGAGTTTCTAGCCAATCAGCCCCAGCATTTT.

V and J are TRBV28 and TRBJ2-7, with a weak D call TRBD2 (5 bases). Germline V gene sequence: CDR1 MDHEN, CDR2 SYDVKM. The germline V and J ends were trimmed by 10 bases and 7 bases, with 11 bases remaining between them. The CDR3 contains 10 residues. The CDR3 region is CATHRGEQYF. CDR3 DNA sequence: TGTGCCACCCACCGGGGAGAGCAGTACTTC.

This chain joins TRBV30 and TRBJ1-5; 7 bases map to TRBD1. Germline CDR1 is GTSNPN and CDR2 is SVGIG (reference sequence). V trimming: 4 bases; J trimming: 1 base; junction bases outside the gene matches: 4. CDR3 length equals 14 residues. DNA for the CDR3: TGTGCCTGGAACAGGGGCGGGAGCAATCAGCCCCAGCATTTT. Encoded protein: CAWNRGGSNQPQHF.

The rearrangement uses TRBV29-1 and TRBJ2-1; no clear D gene. V was trimmed by 3 bases and J by 10 bases, leaving 19 bases between them. This CDR3 has 14 amino acids. Per the germline V gene, CDR1 is SQVTM and CDR2 is ANQGSEA. CDR3 in amino acids: CSVEVRSSRLEQFF. Here the CDR3 DNA reads TGCAGCGTTGAGGTTCGCTCGAGTCGCTTGGAGCAGTTCTTC.

This rearrangement joins TRBV27 to TRBJ1-6; D might be TRBD1 (5 bases). This CDR3 has 15 residues. Trimming left V 5 bases short and J 0 bases short, with 8 bases between. Germline V gene sequence: CDR1 MNHEY, CDR2 SMNVEV (reference sequence). CDR3 protein: CASSPQGSYNSPLHF. DNA of the CDR3: TGTGCCAGCAGTCCGCAGGGCTCCTATAATTCACCCCTCCACTTT.

The rearrangement joins TRBV28 to TRBJ2-4; no definite D call. The length of the CDR3 is 12 residues. Trimming pared 7 bases from V and 1 base from J, leaving 5 bases between. Germline V lookup: CDR1 MDHEN, CDR2 SYDVKM. CDR3 nucleotide sequence: TGTGCCAGCAAAGGTGCCAAAAACATTCAGTACTTC. It is translated as CASKGAKNIQYF.

This chain joins TRBV24-1 and TRBJ2-2; TRBD1 agrees at 7 bases. V shed 4 bases, J shed 4 bases, and the junction held 8 bases outside the gene matches. Germline lookup yields CDR1 KGHDR and CDR2 SFDVKD. The CDR3 covers 16 residues. DNA for the CDR3: TGTGCCACCAGTGACCAGGGACAGCGAGGCACCGGGGAGCTGTTTTTT. Its protein product is CATSDQGQRGTGELFF.

This chain links TRBV28 with TRBJ1-5; D is unresolved. The V and J ends lost 6 bases and 0 bases respectively, with 12 bases between them. The CDR3 runs 15 residues. Germline V gene data show CDR1 as MDHEN and CDR2 as SYDVKM. CDR3 protein: CASRRRPTSNQPQHF. The CDR3 region has the DNA TGTGCCAGCAGACGCAGGCCAACTAGCAATCAGCCCCAGCATTTT. Full variable domain (remainder filled in from reference TRBV28 and TRBJ1-5): DVKVTQSSRYLVKRTGEKVFLECVQDMDHENMFWYRQDPGLGLRLIYFSYDVKMKEKGDIPEGYSVSREKKERFSLILESASTNQTSMYLCASRRRPTSNQPQHFGDGTRLSIL.

This clonotype appeared once. The chain has TRBV3-1 and TRBJ2-1; TRBD2 matches 10 bases. Per the germline V gene, CDR1 is LGHDT and CDR2 is YNNKEL (reference sequence). The CDR3 loop spans 15 amino acids. V trimming: 1 base; J trimming: 9 bases; junction bases outside the gene matches: 6. Here the CDR3 reads CASSQGLAGFGEQFF. In nucleotides, the CDR3 is TGTGCCAGCAGCCAAGGACTAGCGGGTTTTGGTGAGCAGTTCTTC.

The chain combines TRBV25-1 with TRBJ1-2; D gene uncertain. The CDR3 covers 12 residues. Trimming took off 3 bases at V and 8 bases at J, with 10 bases between the two ends. CDR1 is MGHDK, CDR2 SYGVNS, per germline. CDR3 DNA sequence: TGTGCCAGCAGTGAGGACTCGGCGGGCTACACCTTC. This sequence encodes CASSEDSAGYTF.

This clonotype was counted once. The chain has TRBV29-1 and TRBJ1-1, with D perhaps matching TRBD1 (5 bases). With 1 base removed from V and 4 bases from J, the gap between germline ends came to 16 bases. The CDR3 loop spans 15 amino acids. Germline V lookup: CDR1 SQVTM, CDR2 ANQGSEA. In DNA, the CDR3 is TGCAGCGTTGAAGGGCGGGGGATGGTTGGCACTGAAGCTTTCTTT. It is translated as CSVEGRGMVGTEAFF.

This chain uses TRBV20-1 with TRBJ2-7; TRBD2 is a possible D gene (5 bases). Germline CDR1 DFQATT, CDR2 SNEGSKA (reference sequence). Trimming took 7 bases from V and 0 from J, leaving 13 bases between them. CDR3 length: 13 amino acids. The DNA of the CDR3 is TGCAGTGTCGCTAGCTCCTACTCCTACGAGCAGTACTTC. Translating gives CSVASSYSYEQYF.

The genes are TRBV7-9 and TRBJ2-6; D is unresolved. Per the germline V gene, CDR1 is SEHNR and CDR2 is FQNEAQ (reference sequence). Trimming left V 6 bases short and J 0 bases short, with 9 bases between. The CDR3 is made up of 15 amino acids. CDR3 sequence (DNA): TGTGCCAGCAGTCCTCTCGGCTCTGGGGCCAACGTCCTGACTTTC. Amino acid sequence: CASSPLGSGANVLTF.

The chain links TRBV7-9 to TRBJ1-5; 8 bases are shared with TRBD1. V lost 5 bases and J lost 14; bases outside the gene matches: 14. The CDR3 length is 14 residues. From germline, CDR1 is SEHNR and CDR2 FQNEAQ (reference sequence). The DNA for the CDR3 is TGTGCCAGCAGCCCGATAGGACAGGGCAGTTTTAAGCATTTT. Protein sequence: CASSPIGQGSFKHF.

The chain links TRBV12-3 or TRBV12-4 to TRBJ1-1, with D hard to call. CDR3 size: 11 residues. Trimming removed 11 bases from V and 11 bases from J, with 18 bases in between. The CDR3 DNA sequence: TGTGCCGGGGTCGAAGGAAATTGGGCTTTCTTT. It translates to CAGVEGNWAFF.

V gene TRBV13 combines with J gene TRBJ2-7; D is unresolved. Trimming cost V 4 bases and J 0 bases, with 16 bases left between them. This CDR3 contains 16 residues. From germline, CDR1 is PRHDT and CDR2 FYEKMQ (reference sequence). CDR3 protein: CASSSRPFHSSYEQYF. The CDR3 bases are TGTGCCAGCAGCTCCCGGCCTTTCCACAGCTCCTACGAGCAGTACTTC.

This clonotype was counted a single time. V and J are TRBV9 and TRBJ2-1; TRBD1 matches 7 bases. The V and J ends lost 0 bases and 3 bases, in that order; junction bases with no gene match: 3. This CDR3 is 15 amino acids long. The V gene's germline CDR1 is SGDLS and CDR2 YYNGEE. The CDR3, as DNA: TGTGCCAGCAGCGTAGCTGGACAGGACTACAATGAGCAGTTCTTC. Amino acids: CASSVAGQDYNEQFF.

The gene calls are TRBV19 and TRBJ2-7, with D hard to call. V was pared by 3 bases and J by 5 bases, with 8 bases between. Germline V gene sequence: CDR1 LNHDA, CDR2 SQIVND (reference sequence). The CDR3 runs 12 residues. The CDR3 sequence is CASSITRNEQYF. CDR3 nucleotides: TGTGCCAGTAGTATCACCAGGAACGAGCAGTACTTC.

The chain links TRBV12-3 or TRBV12-4 to TRBJ2-1; D unresolved. With 7 bases removed from V and 6 bases from J, the gap between germline ends came to 13 bases. The CDR3 is made up of 13 amino acids. CDR3 sequence: CASNSGWGNEQFF. CDR3 sequence (DNA): TGTGCCAGCAACTCCGGATGGGGCAATGAGCAGTTCTTC.

For the CDR3, the DNA is TGTGCCAGCAGCCCCACCCTTTGGGAGAACACCGGGGAGCTGTTTTTT. Its protein product is CASSPTLWENTGELFF. V is TRBV9 and J is TRBJ2-2; D gene ambiguous. This CDR3 has 16 residues. Germline CDR1 SGDLS, CDR2 YYNGEE. The V end was cut by 4 bases, the J end by 1 base, with 14 bases between.

This clonotype was picked up a small number of times. The chain joins TRBV30 to TRBJ1-1, with D possibly being TRBD1 (5 bases). The CDR3 runs 14 residues. In germline, CDR1 is GTSNPN, CDR2 SVGIG (reference sequence). The germline V and J ends were trimmed by 4 bases and 3 bases, with 15 bases remaining between them. The CDR3 spells CAWIPWGGDTEAFF. CDR3 coding DNA: TGTGCCTGGATCCCCTGGGGAGGGGACACTGAAGCTTTCTTT.

V usage is TRBV29-1 and J usage is TRBJ1-1; D is unresolved. CDR1 and CDR2 (germline): SQVTM, ANQGSEA. V shed 5 bases and J shed 3 bases, with 10 bases lying between them. The CDR3 contains 12 residues. The CDR3 DNA sequence: TGCAGCGTTCGTGAAGTACACACTGAAGCTTTCTTT. This codes for CSVREVHTEAFF.

Written as DNA, the CDR3 is TGTGCCAGCAGCTCCAACCGGGAGCTGTTTTTT. Its protein product is CASSSNRELFF. The chain couples TRBV7-9 to TRBJ2-2; D remains unclear. V was shortened by 4 bases and J by 9 bases, with 6 bases between the two germline ends. This CDR3 is built from 11 residues. The germline V gene has CDR1 SEHNR and CDR2 FQNEAQ (reference sequence).

This clonotype was seen only a few times. The chain links TRBV15 to TRBJ1-5; D gene uncertain. V lost 8 bases and J 2 bases, leaving 7 bases between the germline ends. Germline values: CDR1 LNHNV, CDR2 YYDKDF (reference sequence). CDR3 length: 12 amino acids. CDR3: CATRQGNQPQHF. The CDR3 bases are TGTGCCACCCGCCAAGGCAATCAGCCCCAGCATTTT.

V gene TRBV29-1 combines with J gene TRBJ1-1; the D gene is possibly TRBD1 (5 bases). Trimming pared 6 bases from V and 1 base from J, leaving 15 bases between. The length of the CDR3 is 14 residues. CDR1 SQVTM and CDR2 ANQGSEA come from the germline V gene. CDR3 amino acids: CSVGSTGENTEAFF. In DNA form, the CDR3 reads TGCAGCGTGGGGTCAACAGGAGAGAACACTGAAGCTTTCTTT. Full variable domain (missing parts from reference TRBV29-1 and TRBJ1-1): SAVISQKPSRDICQRGTSLTIQCQVDSQVTMMFWYRQQPGQSLTLIATANQGSEATYESGFVIDKFPISRPNLTFSTLTVSNMSPEDSSIYLCSVGSTGENTEAFFGQGTRLTVV.

The chain employs TRBV7-9 and TRBJ2-5; no clear D. CDR3 length: 13 residues. Looked up from germline, CDR1 is SEHNR and CDR2 is FQNEAQ (reference sequence). With 5 bases removed from V and 1 base from J, the gap between germline ends came to 8 bases. The CDR3, as DNA: TGTGCCAGCAGCACGGTTTTCCAAGAGACCCAGTACTTC. It yields the protein CASSTVFQETQYF.